The sample holds a few counts of the clone carrying this T cell receptor beta chain. The antigen is undetermined. The CDR3 extends over 12 amino acids. V lost 0 bases to trimming and J lost 4 bases, with 5 bases between them. Germline assignment: CDR1 SQVTM and CDR2 ANQGSEA. These data originate in a study of cytomegalovirus exposure and HLA in healthy donors. Broader study findings: Exclusion as indistinguishable affected some V segments, including TRBV6-2 and TRBV6-3.

Researchers ran the PCR with 60 Vbeta and 13 Jbeta primers. Sequencing used immunoSEQ multiplex PCR; TCRdb keeps in-frame clones, though not all of them. The profile shows 140,000 or so clones, approximately 68% of them singletons. Donors in the study were healthy people who gave bone marrow. These donors counted as nominally healthy when sampled, but unrecorded immune exposures were likely. Sequencing used PBMCs. J is TRBJ2-3 and V is TRBV29-1; D may be TRBD1 (5 bases). The source is a man between 60 and 70 years old in good health and CMV-seronegative. CDR3 loop: CSVEEGADTQYF. CDR3 coding DNA: TGCAGCGTTGAAGAAGGGGCAGATACGCAGTATTTT.